This paragraph reports one TCR beta chain. Vbeta (60) and Jbeta (13) primers were used in the PCR. The repertoire was sequenced with immunoSEQ multiplex PCR; TCRdb's copy has only in-frame clones and lacks some. The sample lists over 95,000 clones, 65% to 85% occurring once. These data belong to a study of cytomegalovirus exposure and HLA in healthy donors. Sequenced: PBMCs. The clonotype originates from a man aged 35-49 years in good health and CMV-seronegative.

The CDR3 here is CASSTTGSAGNQPQHF. The CDR3 DNA follows: TGTGCCAGCAGCACCACCGGGTCCGCCGGCAATCAGCCCCAGCATTTT. This chain connects TRBV19 to TRBJ1-5; D uncertain. CDR1 and CDR2 from the germline V gene are LNHDA and SQIVND (reference sequence). The CDR3 loop spans 16 amino acids. The V and J ends lost 9 bases and 2 bases respectively, with 20 bases between them.